This T cell receptor (beta chain) was retrieved from a study of T cell responses to AZD1222 COVID-19 vaccine. Here immunoSEQ multiplex PCR was the method, and the copy in TCRdb shows in-frame clones only, minus some. The repertoire holds roughly 150,000 clones, with approximately 89% as singletons. The specimen was peripheral blood, collected on day 0 of AZD1222 vaccination. The clonotype was recovered from an adult in good health.

The CDR3 DNA follows: TGTGCCAGCAGCTTGCTCCGCCTCCAAGAGACCCAGTACTTC. The encoded protein is CASSLLRLQETQYF. The genes are TRBV5-6 and TRBJ2-5; no firm D call. The V end was cut by 1 base, the J end by 1 base, with 8 bases between. This CDR3 region has 14 residues. In germline, CDR1 is SGHDT, CDR2 YYEEEE.